This is a list of T cell receptor beta chains from one sample in a study of CD8 T cells in ankylosing spondylitis. TCRdb re-called the 5' RACE reads with MiXCR, one entry per CDR3 protein. The sample holds around 490,000 distinct CDR3 sequences, about 5.7% seen once. Specimen: blood, either unsorted or a sorted T cell fraction (not recorded which). Source of these receptors: a male donor with ankylosing spondylitis. Each CDR3 is given with its conserved first and last residue.

v_call: TRBV5-1
cdr3_aa: CASTPTSGALETQYF

v_call: TRBV20-1
cdr3_aa: CSARGTGGGYGYTF

v_call: TRBV5-1
cdr3_aa: CASNPGTPKTIEQYF

v_call: TRBV27
cdr3_aa: CATTGRGGVNEQFF

v_call: TRBV12-3/TRBV12-4
cdr3_aa: CASSWVGTASEQYF

v_call: TRBV18
cdr3_aa: CASSPEFDLAKNIQYF

v_call: TRBV5-1
cdr3_aa: CASSPRGQGRYEQYF

v_call: TRBV28
cdr3_aa: CASSTTTPDEKLFF

v_call: TRBV25-1
cdr3_aa: CASSEERTDTQYF

v_call: TRBV6-2/TRBV6-3
cdr3_aa: CASSRSITYEQYF

v_call: TRBV4-2
cdr3_aa: CASSHAALAGETYEQYF

v_call: TRBV6-1
cdr3_aa: CASTWGGARGYTF

v_call: TRBV10-2
cdr3_aa: CASKGQGNTGELFF

v_call: TRBV12-5
cdr3_aa: CASGLWGANVLTF

v_call: TRBV18
cdr3_aa: CASSQGFADSGELFF

v_call: TRBV11-2
cdr3_aa: CASSFPQGARETEAFF

v_call: TRBV4-3
cdr3_aa: CASSQGTGYGNTEAFF

v_call: TRBV4-3
cdr3_aa: CASSQERQGYEQYF

v_call: TRBV29-1
cdr3_aa: CSVGRDSQDTQYF

v_call: TRBV12-3/TRBV12-4
cdr3_aa: CASSLLQDQPQHF

v_call: TRBV29-1
cdr3_aa: CSSRAGNPDTQYF

v_call: TRBV10-3
cdr3_aa: CAIKPGGQTYEQYF

v_call: TRBV20-1
cdr3_aa: CSAREGQGQYF

v_call: TRBV20-1
cdr3_aa: CSAPRSSNQPQHF

v_call: TRBV9
cdr3_aa: CASSPHIRGTYEQYF

v_call: TRBV12-3/TRBV12-4
cdr3_aa: CASSLGRTEAFF

v_call: TRBV2
cdr3_aa: CASSEENTGELFF

v_call: TRBV3-1
cdr3_aa: CASSQDLTEETQYF

v_call: TRBV3-1
cdr3_aa: CASSRRQSTEAFF

v_call: TRBV5-1
cdr3_aa: CASSTREGDEQYF

v_call: TRBV4-3
cdr3_aa: CASSRDRGFNQPQHF

v_call: TRBV4-2
cdr3_aa: CASSQPDSGTGAYEQYF

v_call: TRBV9
cdr3_aa: CASSDPQRGVWTDTQYF

v_call: TRBV4-2
cdr3_aa: CASSPGLLCGYTF

v_call: TRBV6-2/TRBV6-3
cdr3_aa: CASSYRGTGNNQPQHF

v_call: TRBV5-1
cdr3_aa: CASSLGAAGVNYEQYF

v_call: TRBV7-2
cdr3_aa: CASSPIGPRINEKLFF

v_call: TRBV29-1
cdr3_aa: CSVGDDSYNEQFF

v_call: TRBV7-2
cdr3_aa: CASSLKAGLNSPLHF

v_call: TRBV7-9
cdr3_aa: CASSLSITDSRRGYTF

v_call: TRBV25-1
cdr3_aa: CASSGMGTDTQYF

v_call: TRBV20-1
cdr3_aa: CSAQEGQGHNLYGYTF

v_call: TRBV4-2
cdr3_aa: CASSQDSAEGQETQYF

v_call: TRBV4-3
cdr3_aa: CASSISRGIEQYF

v_call: TRBV7-2
cdr3_aa: CASSLGGFNEKLFF

v_call: TRBV15
cdr3_aa: CATSRNRGRVHEQYF

v_call: TRBV6-5
cdr3_aa: CASRYGGPTYEQYF

v_call: TRBV4-2
cdr3_aa: CASSVLAGANYEQYF

v_call: TRBV9
cdr3_aa: CASSVDPGAFGYTF

v_call: TRBV29-1
cdr3_aa: CSALLGNTIYF